Following are 14 T cell receptor beta chains from one sample sequenced in a study of intratumoral heterogeneity in liver cancer. Sequencing was performed with immunoSEQ multiplex PCR; in TCRdb, only in-frame clones are kept and a portion is missing. The sample records approximately 20,000 clones, around 75% being singletons. The sequenced sample was tumor-adjacent normal tissue, obtained before any cancer treatment. These receptors were obtained from a woman between 65 and 79 years old with hepatocellular carcinoma.

V and J are TRBV11-3 and TRBJ2-1, with D possibly being TRBD1 or TRBD2 (7 bases each). This CDR3 has 15 residues. Trimming cost V 5 bases and J 10 bases, with 21 bases left between them. Germline V lookup: CDR1 SGHNT, CDR2 YENEEA. The CDR3 region is CASSPTSGQRGEQFF. DNA of the CDR3: TGTGCCAGCAGCCCGACGTCGGGACAGCGGGGCGAGCAGTTCTTC. Drawing the rest from reference TRBV11-3 and TRBJ2-1, the complete variable domain is EAGVVQSPRYKIIEKKQPVAFWCNPISGHNTLYWYLQNLGQGPELLIRYENEEAVDDSQLPKDRFSAERLKGVDSTLKIQPAELGDSAVYLCASSPTSGQRGEQFFGPGTRLTVL.

V and J are TRBV18 and TRBJ1-1, with D maybe TRBD1 (6 bases). Germline-derived CDR1 and CDR2 are KGHSH and LQKENI. V was shortened by 2 bases and J by 4 bases, with 14 bases between the two germline ends. The CDR3 length is 15 residues. The CDR3 loop is CASSPTVQGVTEAFF. The DNA of the CDR3 is TGTGCCAGCTCACCAACCGTACAGGGTGTCACTGAAGCTTTCTTT.

The chain has TRBV20-1 and TRBJ1-2; D unclear. The germline gives CDR1 DFQATT, CDR2 SNEGSKA (reference sequence). The V end lost 3 bases, the J end lost 8 bases, and 10 bases lay between the germline ends. There are 11 residues in the CDR3. CDR3 in amino acids: CSASGGAGYTF. The DNA for the CDR3 is TGCAGTGCTAGTGGTGGAGCAGGCTACACCTTC.

V is TRBV7-3 and J is TRBJ1-1; D unclear. CDR1 is SGHTA and CDR2 is FQGTGA in the germline V gene. The CDR3 has 14 amino acids. V was clipped by 0 bases and J by 1 base, with 6 bases between them. CDR3 sequence (DNA): TGTGCCAGCAGCTTAACATCAGGGAACACTGAAGCTTTCTTT. As protein: CASSLTSGNTEAFF.

Here the CDR3 reads CASSLVPTSYTDTQYF. The CDR3 nucleotides are TGTGCCAGCAGCTTAGTCCCCACTAGTTACACAGATACGCAGTATTTT. The chain couples TRBV7-2 to TRBJ2-3, with a possible D match to TRBD2 (5 bases). The V gene lost 1 base and the J gene lost 2 bases, with 13 bases spanning the gap. Germline V lookup: CDR1 SGHTA, CDR2 FQGNSA. The CDR3 totals 16 residues. The full variable domain, completed using reference TRBV7-2 and TRBJ2-3, is GAGVSQSPSNKVTEKGKDVELRCDPISGHTALYWYRQSLGQGLEFLIYFQGNSAPDKSGLPSDRFSAERTGGSVSTLTIQRTQQEDSAVYLCASSLVPTSYTDTQYFGPGTRLTVL.

V and J are TRBV24-1 and TRBJ1-1, with a weak D call TRBD1 (6 bases). The CDR3 sequence is 12 residues long. Trimming removed 1 base at V and 13 bases at J, with 12 bases between. Germline CDR1 KGHDR, CDR2 SFDVKD. CDR3 nucleotide sequence: TGTGCCACCAGTGATTTTGGGGGCCGGGGTTTCTTT. Its translation: CATSDFGGRGFF.

The gene calls are TRBV28 and TRBJ2-5, with 8 bases lining up with TRBD2. V dropped 5 bases and J dropped 5; count of bases not matched to a gene: 4. The germline gives CDR1 MDHEN, CDR2 SYDVKM. The CDR3 has 13 amino acids. DNA of the CDR3: TGTGCCAGCAGTCTAACGGGGGGGGAGACCCAGTACTTC. The encoded protein is CASSLTGGETQYF.

The chain is built from TRBV9 and TRBJ2-1; D call uncertain. Trimming shortened V by 4 bases and J by 3 bases, and 5 bases separated the two germline ends. The CDR3 is 12 residues long. Germline lookup yields CDR1 SGDLS and CDR2 YYNGEE. The CDR3 region is CASSIDYNEQFF. The DNA for the CDR3 is TGTGCCAGCAGCATAGACTACAATGAGCAGTTCTTC.

A single count supports this clone. The V gene is TRBV6-5, the J gene TRBJ2-2; D remains ambiguous. The V and J ends lost 9 bases and 5 bases respectively, with 10 bases between them. Per the germline V gene, CDR1 is MNHEY and CDR2 is SVGAGI. This CDR3 spans 12 amino acids. The CDR3 here is CASEKGTGELFF. The CDR3 nucleotides read TGTGCCAGTGAGAAAGGGACCGGGGAGCTGTTTTTT.

The chain employs TRBV12-5 and TRBJ2-1; TRBD1 might be the D (6 bases). Germline lookup yields CDR1 LGHNT and CDR2 FRNRAP. The CDR3 has 16 residues. V was pared by 6 bases and J by 0 bases, with 15 bases between. CDR3 residues: CASGLYVGASYNEQFF. The CDR3 DNA is TGTGCTAGTGGCCTCTATGTGGGGGCCTCCTACAATGAGCAGTTCTTC.

This clone appeared a few times. The chain combines TRBV18 with TRBJ2-3, with D perhaps given as TRBD1 or TRBD2 (6 bases each). CDR3 length equals 18 residues. Germline loops: CDR1 KGHSH, CDR2 LQKENI. V lost 4 bases and J 6 bases, leaving 26 bases between the germline ends. The CDR3 DNA is TGTGCCAGCTCACTTGACCGGGACTGGGACACCATTCACGATACGCAGTATTTT. Translated, it gives CASSLDRDWDTIHDTQYF.

The genes are TRBV5-6 and TRBJ2-7; D not resolved. V was cut by 2 bases and J by 6 bases, with 12 bases left in between. CDR1 SGHDT and CDR2 YYEEEE come from the germline V gene. The CDR3 is 13 amino acids. For the CDR3, the DNA is TGTGCCAGCAGCTTCCGCGTTCGGAGCGAGCAGTACTTC. Translating gives CASSFRVRSEQYF.

The chain recombines TRBV28 with TRBJ2-7; D possibly corresponds to TRBD1 (5 bases). CDR3 length: 15 amino acids. Trimming cost V 6 bases and J 0 bases, with 15 bases left between them. The germline V gene encodes CDR1 MDHEN and CDR2 SYDVKM. The CDR3 DNA reads TGTGCCAGCAGCTTCACAGGCCCCGTCTCCTACGAGCAGTACTTC. Protein sequence: CASSFTGPVSYEQYF.

This rearrangement joins TRBV6-5 to TRBJ1-4; D remains unclear. The germline CDR1 and CDR2 sequences are MNHEY and SVGAGI. The CDR3 sequence is 13 residues long. Trimming cost V 9 bases and J 4 bases, with 12 bases left between them. This CDR3 is CASRNGINEKLFF. DNA for the CDR3: TGTGCCAGTCGGAACGGAATTAATGAAAAACTGTTTTTT.